The 26 T cell receptor beta chains in this list originate from one sample, sequenced in a study of regulatory and conventional T cells in RAG deficiency. The data were produced by immunoSEQ multiplex PCR, yet TCRdb's version contains in-frame clones alone and is incomplete. The repertoire holds 12,000 or so clones, roughly 95% seen once, with approximately 1.5% in the top ten. Regulatory T cells were sorted from blood as CD4+ CD25-high CD127-low cells. These same data were also listed under a study on regulatory T cells. That investigation notes: The primer mix had 52 TRBV and 13 TRBJ primers.

The specimen sequenced was CD127- CD25+ CD4+ Tregs sorted from blood. Source of these receptors: a human donor in good health.

This clone was found a few times. CDR3 amino acids: CASSIWTVRSGNTIYF. CDR3 sequence (DNA): TGTGCCAGTAGTATCTGGACAGTGCGCTCTGGAAACACCATATATTTT. The J gene is TRBJ1-3, the V gene TRBV19, with D tentatively TRBD1 (6 bases). The CDR3 has 16 amino acids. The V end lost 3 bases, the J end lost 0 bases, and 12 bases lay between the germline ends. The germline CDR1 and CDR2 sequences are LNHDA and SQIVND (reference sequence).

The CDR3 DNA reads TGCAGCGTTATCTCCCCGACAGGGGCCGAGCAGTACTTC. Translating gives CSVISPTGAEQYF. V is TRBV29-1 and J is TRBJ2-7, with 8 bases lining up with TRBD1. The CDR3 has 13 amino acids. CDR1 is SQVTM, CDR2 ANQGSEA, per germline. V lost 5 bases to trimming and J lost 6 bases; unmatched junction nucleotides: 9.

V and J are TRBV18 and TRBJ2-5; D is unresolved. Germline V gene lookup returns CDR1 KGHSH and CDR2 LQKENI. This CDR3 comprises 12 residues. Trimming cost V 6 bases and J 0 bases, with 5 bases left between them. The CDR3 loop reads CASSLYQETQYF. CDR3 nucleotides: TGTGCCAGCTCCTTGTACCAAGAGACCCAGTACTTC.

The chain has TRBV7-8 and TRBJ2-7; TRBD1 is a possible D gene (6 bases). This CDR3 region has 15 residues. CDR1 and CDR2 (germline): SGHVS, FQNEAQ. With 2 bases removed from V and 5 bases from J, the gap between germline ends came to 16 bases. CDR3 amino acids: CASSLLPGEYHEQYF. In DNA, the CDR3 is TGTGCCAGCAGCTTATTGCCAGGGGAATACCACGAGCAGTACTTC.

This clone occurred once. The chain uses TRBV5-4 and TRBJ2-7; 7 bases agree with TRBD1. The V gene's germline CDR1 is SGHNT and CDR2 YYREEE (reference sequence). The CDR3 extends over 14 amino acids. J gave up 2 bases and V 3 bases, and 5 bases lay outside the gene matches. CDR3 sequence reads: CASSSTGPTYEQYF. CDR3 nucleotide sequence: TGTGCCAGCAGCTCGACAGGGCCAACCTACGAGCAGTACTTC. Complete variable domain (other parts from reference TRBV5-4 and TRBJ2-7): ETGVTQSPTHLIKTRGQQVTLRCSSQSGHNTVSWYQQALGQGPQFIFQYYREEENGRGNFPPRFSGLQFPNYSSELNVNALELDDSALYLCASSSTGPTYEQYFGPGTRLTVT.

The genes are TRBV6-5 and TRBJ2-1, with 8 bases lining up with TRBD1. Trimming cost V 5 bases and J 7 bases; bases outside gene matches: 10. Looked up from germline, CDR1 is MNHEY and CDR2 is SVGAGI. The CDR3 consists of 15 residues. CDR3 nucleotide sequence: TGTGCCAGCAGTGCCGGGACAGGTGGGTCAAATGAGCAGTTCTTC. The encoded protein is CASSAGTGGSNEQFF.

The CDR3, as DNA: TGTGCCAGCAGTTACGGGACAGGCGCCACAGATACGCAGTATTTT. It yields the protein CASSYGTGATDTQYF. The genes are TRBV6-6 and TRBJ2-3; 8 bases map to TRBD1. The CDR3 has 15 residues. J gave up 2 bases and V 2 bases, and 3 bases lay outside the gene matches. Germline V gene lookup returns CDR1 MNHNY and CDR2 SVGAGI (reference sequence).

The genes are TRBV6-1 and TRBJ1-1; TRBD1 is a possible D gene (5 bases). In germline, CDR1 is MNHNS, CDR2 SASEGT. The CDR3 contains 13 residues. Trimming removed 7 bases from V and 8 bases from J, with 17 bases in between. The CDR3 bases are TGTGCCAGCATCCCGCCCGGACACCTCGAAGCTTTCTTT. Translated: CASIPPGHLEAFF.

The rearrangement joins TRBV5-1 to TRBJ2-1; 9 bases are shared with TRBD1. CDR1 is SGHRS, CDR2 YFSETQ, per germline. V was pared by 4 bases and J by 2 bases, with 4 bases of the junction left unmatched. This CDR3 is built from 15 residues. CDR3 in amino acids: CASSLTGGPYNEQFF. Written as DNA, the CDR3 is TGCGCCAGCAGCCTAACAGGGGGCCCCTACAATGAGCAGTTCTTC.

The V gene is TRBV6-6, the J gene TRBJ1-1, with 7 bases lining up with TRBD1. J gave up 6 bases and V 6 bases, and 16 bases lay outside the gene matches. The CDR3 totals 16 residues. Germline CDR1 MNHNY, CDR2 SVGAGI (reference sequence). The CDR3 region has the DNA TGTGCCAGCAGGCCTTTAACAGGGGCCAGAAGAGCTGAAGCTTTCTTT. It is translated as CASRPLTGARRAEAFF.

The chain recombines TRBV7-3 with TRBJ2-3, with a possible D match to TRBD1 (6 bases). CDR1 and CDR2 from the germline V gene are SGHTA and FQGTGA. The CDR3 has 15 amino acids. Trimming shortened V by 3 bases and J by 1 base, and 11 bases separated the two germline ends. The CDR3 nucleotides are TGTGCCAGCAGCTTCAGGGGCCTCGGCACAGATACGCAGTATTTT. Protein sequence: CASSFRGLGTDTQYF. Complete variable domain (other parts from reference TRBV7-3 and TRBJ2-3): GAGVSQTPSNKVTEKGKYVELRCDPISGHTALYWYRQSLGQGPEFLIYFQGTGAADDSGLPNDRFFAVRPEGSVSTLKIQRTERGDSAVYLCASSFRGLGTDTQYFGPGTRLTVL.

V gene TRBV11-2 combines with J gene TRBJ2-3; no firm D call. The CDR3 has 17 amino acids. CDR1 SGHAT and CDR2 FQNNGV come from the germline V gene. Trimming cost V 0 bases and J 4 bases, with 17 bases left between them. The CDR3 reads CASSLDSRLSGPDTQYF. CDR3 bases: TGTGCCAGCAGCTTAGATTCTCGCCTTTCTGGGCCAGATACGCAGTATTTT.

The gene calls are TRBV2 and TRBJ1-5; D ambiguous. Trimming left V 5 bases short and J 15 bases short, with 17 bases between. Germline CDR1 is SNHLY and CDR2 is FYNNEI. The CDR3 runs to 12 residues. The CDR3 loop is CASSTDEGKRHF. CDR3 nucleotides: TGTGCCAGCAGTACAGACGAGGGTAAGAGGCATTTT.

This chain uses TRBV7-8 with TRBJ1-2; D remains unclear. The germline CDR1 and CDR2 sequences are SGHVS and FQNEAQ. V lost 5 bases and J lost 8, with 15 bases in between. The length of the CDR3 is 13 residues. This chain's CDR3 is CASSSREGRGYTF. In DNA form, the CDR3 reads TGTGCCAGCAGCAGCCGGGAGGGAAGAGGCTACACCTTC. The full variable domain, completed using reference TRBV7-8 and TRBJ1-2, is GAGVSQSPRYKVAKRGQDVALRCDPISGHVSLFWYQQALGQGPEFLTYFQNEAQLDKSGLPSDRFFAERPEGSVSTLKIQRTQQEDSAVYLCASSSREGRGYTFGSGTRLTVV.

The rearrangement uses TRBV15 and TRBJ2-7; TRBD1 agrees at 7 bases. Germline CDR1 and CDR2: LNHNV and YYDKDF (reference sequence). This CDR3 is built from 15 residues. The V gene end was trimmed by 1 base and the J gene end by 2 bases; junction bases not matched to a gene: 5. The DNA for the CDR3 is TGTGCCACCAGCAGAGCAACAGGGGCTCCCTACGAGCAGTACTTC. Its protein is CATSRATGAPYEQYF.

The V and J genes are TRBV6-1 and TRBJ2-5; 8 positions match TRBD2. V lost 4 bases, J lost 1 base, and 8 bases stayed unmatched. The CDR3 extends over 16 amino acids. Germline CDR1 MNHNS, CDR2 SASEGT. The CDR3 coding sequence is TGTGCCAGCAGTGGCCGAGCGGGGGCCATCCAAGAGACCCAGTACTTC. Its protein is CASSGRAGAIQETQYF.

This clone was recorded once. The gene calls are TRBV11-2 and TRBJ2-5; a weak D match, TRBD2 (7 bases). The CDR3 has 16 residues. The V gene's germline CDR1 is SGHAT and CDR2 FQNNGV. Trimming took off 5 bases at V and 7 bases at J, with 23 bases between the two ends. In nucleotides, the CDR3 is TGTGCCAGCAGCCCGGGTGGGGGGGCGCGGGGAGCGACCCAGTACTTC. It specifies CASSPGGGARGATQYF.

This chain uses TRBV5-4 with TRBJ2-7; D perhaps matches TRBD2 (6 bases). Trimming took off 4 bases at V and 0 bases at J, with 11 bases between the two ends. Germline V gives CDR1 SGHNT, CDR2 YYREEE (reference sequence). The CDR3 covers 14 residues. In DNA form, the CDR3 reads TGTGCCAGCAGCCAGGGACTGAACTCCTACGAGCAGTACTTC. Its protein product is CASSQGLNSYEQYF.

The sample holds one count of this clone. The chain uses TRBV7-3 and TRBJ2-7; perhaps TRBD1 as D (5 bases). From germline, CDR1 is SGHTA and CDR2 FQGTGA. The CDR3 loop spans 13 amino acids. The germline V and J ends were trimmed by 1 base and 2 bases, with 6 bases remaining between them. The CDR3 protein is CASSLKGAYEQYF. In nucleotides, the CDR3 is TGTGCCAGCAGCTTAAAAGGGGCCTACGAGCAGTACTTC.

The V call is TRBV5-1, the J call TRBJ2-1; D may be TRBD2 (6 bases). Trimming took 3 bases from V and 0 from J, leaving 19 bases between them. The CDR3 runs to 18 residues. From germline, CDR1 is SGHRS and CDR2 YFSETQ. The CDR3 DNA is TGCGCCAGCAGCTGGTTCGGCGGGGCCCGTTACTCCTACAATGAGCAGTTCTTC. It encodes CASSWFGGARYSYNEQFF.

This sequence joins TRBV19 and TRBJ2-3, with TRBD1 matching over 9 bases. The germline V gene has CDR1 LNHDA and CDR2 SQIVND (reference sequence). The V and J ends lost 6 bases and 2 bases, in that order; junction bases with no gene match: 3. The CDR3 has 14 amino acids. CDR3 in amino acids: CASRGTGYTDTQYF. The CDR3 nucleotides are TGTGCCAGTAGAGGGACAGGGTACACAGATACGCAGTATTTT.

The J gene is TRBJ2-3, the V gene TRBV27; D possibly corresponds to TRBD2 (5 bases). CDR1 is MNHEY, CDR2 SMNVEV, per germline (reference sequence). CDR3 length equals 15 residues. V shed 6 bases and J shed 3 bases, with 16 bases lying between them. The CDR3 protein is CASRPGVIRTDTQYF. CDR3 bases: TGTGCCAGCAGGCCCGGGGTGATAAGAACAGATACGCAGTATTTT.

This chain connects TRBV15 to TRBJ2-5, with TRBD2 as a possible D gene (6 bases). V lost 5 bases, J lost 5 bases, and 12 bases lay in between. The CDR3 extends over 13 amino acids. Looked up from germline, CDR1 is LNHNV and CDR2 is YYDKDF (reference sequence). Written as DNA, the CDR3 is TGTGCCACCAGCCTCCTTGGGGGGGAGACCCAGTACTTC. Encoded protein: CATSLLGGETQYF.

The chain has TRBV10-3 and TRBJ1-1; 11 positions agree with TRBD1. The germline CDR1 and CDR2 sequences are ENHRY and SYGVKD. V gave up 6 bases and J gave up 5 bases; unmatched junction bases: 5. There are 14 residues in the CDR3. The DNA of the CDR3 is TGTGCCATCAGAGGACAGGGGGCGGGAACTGAAGCTTTCTTT. As protein: CAIRGQGAGTEAFF.

V is TRBV19 and J is TRBJ1-5; tentative D call: TRBD1 (6 bases). V lost 5 bases, J lost 4 bases, and 12 bases lay in between. Germline CDR1 LNHDA, CDR2 SQIVND (reference sequence). This CDR3 has 14 residues. CDR3 sequence (DNA): TGTGCCAGTAGTTTTTTGGGGGCAAATCAGCCCCAGCATTTT. It codes for CASSFLGANQPQHF.

This clone was seen just once. The V call is TRBV2, the J call TRBJ2-3, with 12 nucleotides matching TRBD2. V lost 5 bases, J lost 6 bases, and 9 bases stayed unmatched. This CDR3 has 16 residues. Germline V CDR1 and CDR2: SNHLY, FYNNEI. This CDR3 is CASSLWTSGAGDTQYF. For the CDR3, the DNA is TGTGCCAGCAGTCTCTGGACTAGCGGGGCAGGGGATACGCAGTATTTT. Drawing the rest from reference TRBV2 and TRBJ2-3, the complete variable domain is EPEVTQTPSHQVTQMGQEVILRCVPISNHLYFYWYRQILGQKVEFLVSFYNNEISEKSEIFDDQFSVERPDGSNFTLKIRSTKLEDSAMYFCASSLWTSGAGDTQYFGPGTRLTVL.